Given below is one TCR beta chain in context. No cognate antigen has been identified for it. No much larger clone exists at a distance of one base, and base qualities are not known. These data originate in a study of PD-1 blockade in classical Hodgkin lymphoma (dated by TCRdb to the early 2020s). Looking at the study overall: Nivolumab dosing was 3 mg/kg intravenously every 2 weeks, continuing until either disease progression or unacceptable toxicity. A peripheral blood immune signature of response to PD-1 blockade in classical Hodgkin lymphoma was defined using TCR beta sequencing and CyTOF. What the authors observed across the whole study: Baseline TCR diversity was reported to be lower in newly diagnosed patients than in healthy donors, and even lower in relapsed/refractory patients. Patients starting nivolumab less than 1 year after ASCT had lower diversity and were excluded from later analyses to avoid confounding by immune reconstitution. Baseline diversity similar to that of newly diagnosed patients was observed in trial patients achieving complete response, whereas significantly lower diversity was observed in partial responders and progressors. A significant rise by C4D1 was seen in CD4+ but not CD8+ TCR diversity (p=0.0027 vs p=0.16), with the rise being most apparent in complete responders (p=0.02). The study was limited to a single clinical trial cohort, and causes of repertoire differences, possibly disease activity or prior therapy, remained undefined.

There are 11 amino acids in the CDR3, from cysteine to phenylalanine inclusive. Only the CDR3 DNA is retained, 33 bases long and in frame from the first base. CDR1 is given as DFQATT and CDR2 as SNEGSKA, both from the germline V gene (reference sequence). The trim is 3 bases for V and 7 bases for J, with a gap of 7 bases between the germline ends. The Qiagen DNeasy kit was used to extract genomic DNA both from unsorted PBMCs and from the negatively selected CD4+ and CD8+ fractions. TCR beta CDR3 regions were amplified by immunoSEQ multiplex PCR using primers annealing to V and J segments. A synthetic immune receptor repertoire was used to minimize amplification bias, and remaining bias was computationally removed after sequencing. Under the source paper's analysis protocol: Repertoire diversity was quantified as the Shannon entropy index using custom Python scripts. Unsorted, CD4+ and CD8+ repertoires were examined separately, except in combined analyses, for which CD4+ and CD8+ sequences were merged in silico. Clonal expansion was defined as a frequency increase of at least 2-fold after treatment compared with C1D1, and clones undetected at baseline were assigned a pseudocount of 0.5. Clones with 0 or 1 copy at C1D1 were classified as singleton clones, and clones with 2 or more copies were classified as non-singleton clones. By matching protein sequences in sorted samples from the same patient, clones expanded in unsorted samples were annotated as CD4+, CD8+ or unknown. Wilcoxon tests were applied to paired samples to test diversity changes from C1D1 to C4D1. What TCRdb holds here is the immuneACCESS table cut down to in-frame rearrangements. Part of the clones is not present; checked against another copy, under half of the missing clones reflect an unresolved V gene, and the others are unexplained. The D gene and trimming were derived from the DNA, and the V and J assignments and clone size from that table. For this sample the table gives tens of thousands of clones, of which around two thirds were detected only once. The ten largest clones represent 2.5% to 3.5% of the sample.

The sample's time point label is to be understood as: cycle 4 day 1 (C4D1), after more than 5 weeks of nivolumab. Relapse after autologous stem cell transplantation had occurred in all trial patients, and cohorts A, B and C were distinguished by prior brentuximab vedotin exposure. A total of over 50 patients with relapsed/refractory classical Hodgkin lymphoma made up the trial cohort, and each patient's best overall response was complete response, partial response or progressive disease. In the multi-cohort phase II CheckMate 205 trial, trial patients received single-agent nivolumab. An independent review committee assessed best overall response by applying the 2007 International Working Group response criteria. PBMCs from the trial were collected at three points: immediately before nivolumab initiation (C1D1), and during therapy at cycle 2 day 1 and cycle 4 day 1. After peripheral blood was drawn into 8 mL Vacutainer Cell Preparation Tubes, PBMCs were isolated by centrifugation and then cryopreserved.

Rearrangement joined TRBV20-1 to TRBJ2-1, with the D gene uncertain. The origin of this receptor is a human donor with classical Hodgkin lymphoma. This specimen consisted of peripheral blood mononuclear cells (PBMCs), obtained before the fourth cycle of nivolumab. The DNA reads as follows: TGCAGTGCTAGCCCCGAAAATGAGCAGTTCTTC. Its protein product is CSASPENEQFF.